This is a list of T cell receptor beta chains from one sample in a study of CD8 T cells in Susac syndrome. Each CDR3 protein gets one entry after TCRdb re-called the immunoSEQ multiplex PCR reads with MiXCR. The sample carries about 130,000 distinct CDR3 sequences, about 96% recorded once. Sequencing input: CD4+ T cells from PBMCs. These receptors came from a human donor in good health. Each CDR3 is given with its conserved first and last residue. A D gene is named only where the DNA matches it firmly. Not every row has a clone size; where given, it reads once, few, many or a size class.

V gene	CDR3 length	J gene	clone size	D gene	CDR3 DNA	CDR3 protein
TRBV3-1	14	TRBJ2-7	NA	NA	TGTGCCAGCGGATCAGTAGAAAGCTCCTACGAGCAGTACTTC	CASGSVESSYEQYF
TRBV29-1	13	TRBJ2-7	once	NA	TGCAGCGTTGAAGAAGGGCAGGGATACGAGCAGTACTTC	CSVEEGQGYEQYF
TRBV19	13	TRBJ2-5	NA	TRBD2	TGTGCCAGTAGGGCTAGCGGGCAAGAGACCCAGTACTTC	CASRASGQETQYF
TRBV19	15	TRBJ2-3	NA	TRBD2	TGTGCCAGTAGTATCCAGACTAGCCCCACAGATACGCAGTATTTT	CASSIQTSPTDTQYF
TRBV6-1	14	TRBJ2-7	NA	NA	TGTGCCAGCAGTTGGGGACTGTACTCCTACGAGCAGTACTTC	CASSWGLYSYEQYF
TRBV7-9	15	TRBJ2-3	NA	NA	TGTGCCAGCAGCCCTAACCGGGGGCGCACAGATACGCAGTATTTT	CASSPNRGRTDTQYF
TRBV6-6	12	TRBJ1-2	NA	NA	TGTGCCAGCAGAAGGACAGTCCATGGCTACACCTTC	CASRRTVHGYTF
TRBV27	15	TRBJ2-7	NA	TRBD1	TGTGCCAGCAGTTTATCTGCAGGGGGCCCTTCCGAGCAGTACTTC	CASSLSAGGPSEQYF
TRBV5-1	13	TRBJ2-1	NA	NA	TGCGCCAGCACCCAACCCCCCGGGAGTGAGCAGTTCTTC	CASTQPPGSEQFF
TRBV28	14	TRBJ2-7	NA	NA	TGTGCCAGCAGACCCACTAGGACCTCCTACGAGCAGTACTTC	CASRPTRTSYEQYF
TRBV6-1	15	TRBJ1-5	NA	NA	TGTGCCAGCAGTGTCGGGGGTAATAGCAATCAGCCCCAGCATTTT	CASSVGGNSNQPQHF
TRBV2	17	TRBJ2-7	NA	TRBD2	TGTGCCAGCAGTCCCGGGACTAGCGGGATTTCGGACTACGAGCAGTACTTC	CASSPGTSGISDYEQYF
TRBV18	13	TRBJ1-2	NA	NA	TGTGCCAGCTCACAGCAGGGCGACTATGGCTACACCTTC	CASSQQGDYGYTF
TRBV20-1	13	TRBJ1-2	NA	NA	TGCAGTGCTAGAGCTCCGGAAAACTATGGCTACACCTTC	CSARAPENYGYTF